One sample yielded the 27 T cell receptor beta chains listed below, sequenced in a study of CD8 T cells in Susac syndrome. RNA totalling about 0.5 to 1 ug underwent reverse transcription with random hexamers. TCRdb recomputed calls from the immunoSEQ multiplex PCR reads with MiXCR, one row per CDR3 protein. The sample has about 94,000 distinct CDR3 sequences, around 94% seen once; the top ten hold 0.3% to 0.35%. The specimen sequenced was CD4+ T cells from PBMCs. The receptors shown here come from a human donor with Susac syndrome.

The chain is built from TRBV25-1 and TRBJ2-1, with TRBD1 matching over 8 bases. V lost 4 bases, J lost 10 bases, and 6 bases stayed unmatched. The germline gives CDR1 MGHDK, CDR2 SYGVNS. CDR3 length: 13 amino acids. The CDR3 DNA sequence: TGTGCCAGCAGTGCGTCAGGGGGCGGGGAGCAGTTCTTC. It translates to CASSASGGGEQFF.

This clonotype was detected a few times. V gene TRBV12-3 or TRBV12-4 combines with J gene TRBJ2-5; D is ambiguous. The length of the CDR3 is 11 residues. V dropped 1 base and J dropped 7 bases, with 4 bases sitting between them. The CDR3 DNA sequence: TGTGCCAGCAGTTTAGGGGGGACCCAGTACTTC. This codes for CASSLGGTQYF.

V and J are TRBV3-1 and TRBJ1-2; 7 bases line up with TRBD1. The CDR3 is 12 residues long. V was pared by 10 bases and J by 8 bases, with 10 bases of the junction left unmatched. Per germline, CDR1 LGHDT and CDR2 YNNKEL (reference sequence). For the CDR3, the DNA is TGTGCCACCTCCAATACAGGGGTCGGCTACACCTTC. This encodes CATSNTGVGYTF.

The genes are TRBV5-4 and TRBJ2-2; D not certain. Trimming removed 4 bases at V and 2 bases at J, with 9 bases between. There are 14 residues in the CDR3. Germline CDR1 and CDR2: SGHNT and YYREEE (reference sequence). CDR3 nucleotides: TGTGCCAGCAGCAAGGAAGGCAACACCGGGGAGCTGTTTTTT. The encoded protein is CASSKEGNTGELFF.

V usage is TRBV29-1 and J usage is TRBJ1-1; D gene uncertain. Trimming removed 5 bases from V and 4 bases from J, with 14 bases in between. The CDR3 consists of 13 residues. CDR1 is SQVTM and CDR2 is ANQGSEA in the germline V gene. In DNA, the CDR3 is TGCAGCGTTTTGGAGGGCGGAGGCACTGAAGCTTTCTTT. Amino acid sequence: CSVLEGGGTEAFF.

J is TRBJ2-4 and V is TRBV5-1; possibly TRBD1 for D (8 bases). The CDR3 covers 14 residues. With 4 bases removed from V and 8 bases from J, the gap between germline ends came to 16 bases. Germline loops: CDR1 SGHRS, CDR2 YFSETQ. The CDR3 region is CASSTGTGGDIQYF. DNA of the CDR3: TGCGCCAGCAGCACGGGAACAGGGGGGGACATTCAGTACTTC.

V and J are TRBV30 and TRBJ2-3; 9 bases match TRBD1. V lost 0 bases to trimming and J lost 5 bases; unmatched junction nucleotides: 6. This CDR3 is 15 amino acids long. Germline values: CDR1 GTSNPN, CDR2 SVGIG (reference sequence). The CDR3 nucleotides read TGTGCCTGGAGTGTTTTTGGGACAGGGCAAGATACGCAGTATTTT. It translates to CAWSVFGTGQDTQYF.

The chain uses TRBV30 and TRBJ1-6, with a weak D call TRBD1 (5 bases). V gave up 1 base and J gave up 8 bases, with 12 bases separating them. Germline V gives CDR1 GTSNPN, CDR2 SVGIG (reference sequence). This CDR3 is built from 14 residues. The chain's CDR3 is CAWSEDLRDSPLHF. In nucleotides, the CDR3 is TGTGCCTGGAGTGAAGATCTCAGGGATTCACCCCTCCACTTT.

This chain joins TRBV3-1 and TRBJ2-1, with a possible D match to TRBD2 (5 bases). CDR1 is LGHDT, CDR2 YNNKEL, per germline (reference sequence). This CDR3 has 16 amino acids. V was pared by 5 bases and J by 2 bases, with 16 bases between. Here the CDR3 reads CASSSGLAGAYNEQFF. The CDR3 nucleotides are TGTGCCAGCAGCTCCGGTCTGGCGGGCGCCTACAATGAGCAGTTCTTC.

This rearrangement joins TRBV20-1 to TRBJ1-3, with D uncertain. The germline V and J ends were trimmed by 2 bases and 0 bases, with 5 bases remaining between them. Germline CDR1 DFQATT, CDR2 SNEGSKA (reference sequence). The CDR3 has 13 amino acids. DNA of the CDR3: TGCAGTGCTAGACTGAGCTCTGGAAACACCATATATTTT. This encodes CSARLSSGNTIYF.

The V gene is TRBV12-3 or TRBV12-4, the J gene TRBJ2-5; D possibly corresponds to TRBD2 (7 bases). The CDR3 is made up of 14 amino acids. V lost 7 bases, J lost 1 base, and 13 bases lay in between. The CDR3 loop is CASTRGATQETQYF. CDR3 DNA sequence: TGTGCCAGCACCCGGGGGGCTACCCAAGAGACCCAGTACTTC.

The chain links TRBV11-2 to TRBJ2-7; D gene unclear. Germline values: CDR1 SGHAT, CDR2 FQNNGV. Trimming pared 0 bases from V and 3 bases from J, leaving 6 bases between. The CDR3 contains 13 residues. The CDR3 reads CASSLDHSYEQYF. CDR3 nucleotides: TGTGCCAGCAGCTTAGATCATAGCTACGAGCAGTACTTC.

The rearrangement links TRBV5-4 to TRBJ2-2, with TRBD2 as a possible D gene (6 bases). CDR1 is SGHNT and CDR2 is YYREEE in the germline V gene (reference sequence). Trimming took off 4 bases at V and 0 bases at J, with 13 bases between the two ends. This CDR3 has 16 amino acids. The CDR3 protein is CASSVNRGSNTGELFF. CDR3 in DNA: TGTGCCAGCAGCGTGAACCGGGGGTCGAACACCGGGGAGCTGTTTTTT.

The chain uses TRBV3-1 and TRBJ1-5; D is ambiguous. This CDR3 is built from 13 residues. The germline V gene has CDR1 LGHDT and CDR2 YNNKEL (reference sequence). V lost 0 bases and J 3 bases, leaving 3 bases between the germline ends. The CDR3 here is CASSQEHNQPQHF. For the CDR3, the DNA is TGTGCCAGCAGCCAAGAGCACAATCAGCCCCAGCATTTT.

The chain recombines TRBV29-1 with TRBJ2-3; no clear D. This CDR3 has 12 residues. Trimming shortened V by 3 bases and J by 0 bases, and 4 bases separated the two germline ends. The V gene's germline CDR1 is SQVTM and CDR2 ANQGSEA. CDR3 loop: CSVDLSTDTQYF. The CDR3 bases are TGCAGCGTTGATCTGAGCACAGATACGCAGTATTTT.

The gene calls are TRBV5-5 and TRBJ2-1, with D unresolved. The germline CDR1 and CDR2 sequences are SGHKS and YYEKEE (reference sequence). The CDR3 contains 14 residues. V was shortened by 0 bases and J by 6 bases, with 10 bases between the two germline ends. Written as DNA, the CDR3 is TGTGCCAGCAGCTTGGCCTGGCAGTCCAATGAGCAGTTCTTC. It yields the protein CASSLAWQSNEQFF.

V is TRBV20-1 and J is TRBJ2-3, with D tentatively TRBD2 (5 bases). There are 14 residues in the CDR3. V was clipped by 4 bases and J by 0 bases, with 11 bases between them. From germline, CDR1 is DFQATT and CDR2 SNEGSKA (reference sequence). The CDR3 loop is CSAIFPGSTDTQYF. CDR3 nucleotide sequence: TGCAGTGCTATTTTTCCGGGGAGCACAGATACGCAGTATTTT.

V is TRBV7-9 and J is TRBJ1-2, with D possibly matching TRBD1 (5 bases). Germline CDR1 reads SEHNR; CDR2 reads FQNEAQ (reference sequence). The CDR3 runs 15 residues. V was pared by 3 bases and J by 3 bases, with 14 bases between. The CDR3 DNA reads TGTGCCAGCAGCTTTACGGGGGGAACGGACTATGGCTACACCTTC. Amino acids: CASSFTGGTDYGYTF. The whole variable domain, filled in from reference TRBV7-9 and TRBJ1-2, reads DTGVSQNPRHKITKRGQNVTFRCDPISEHNRLYWYRQTLGQGPEFLTYFQNEAQLEKSRLLSDRFSAERPKGSFSTLEIQRTEQGDSAMYLCASSFTGGTDYGYTFGSGTRLTVV.

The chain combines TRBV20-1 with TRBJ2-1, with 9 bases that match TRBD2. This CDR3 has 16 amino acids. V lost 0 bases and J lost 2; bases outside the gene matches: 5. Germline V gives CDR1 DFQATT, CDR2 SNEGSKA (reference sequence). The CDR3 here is CSARDSGGGAYNEQFF. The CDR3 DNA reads TGCAGTGCTAGAGATTCGGGCGGGGGGGCCTACAATGAGCAGTTCTTC.

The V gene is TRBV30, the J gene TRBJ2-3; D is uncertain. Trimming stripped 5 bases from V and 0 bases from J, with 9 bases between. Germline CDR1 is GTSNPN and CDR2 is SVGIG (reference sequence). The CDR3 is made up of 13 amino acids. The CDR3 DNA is TGTGCCTGGGCCGGGTCTAGCACAGATACGCAGTATTTT. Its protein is CAWAGSSTDTQYF. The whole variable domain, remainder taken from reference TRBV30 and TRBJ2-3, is SQTIHQWPATLVQPVGSPLSLECTVEGTSNPNLYWYRQAAGRGLQLLFYSVGIGQISSEVPQNLSASRPQDRQFILSSKKLLLSDSGFYLCAWAGSSTDTQYFGPGTRLTVL.

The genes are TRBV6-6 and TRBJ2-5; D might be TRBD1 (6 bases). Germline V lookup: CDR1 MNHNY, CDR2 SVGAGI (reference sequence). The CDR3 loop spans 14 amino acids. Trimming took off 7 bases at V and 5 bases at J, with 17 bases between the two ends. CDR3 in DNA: TGTGCCAGCACCCCTCAGGGGAGTGAGGAGACCCAGTACTTC. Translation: CASTPQGSEETQYF.

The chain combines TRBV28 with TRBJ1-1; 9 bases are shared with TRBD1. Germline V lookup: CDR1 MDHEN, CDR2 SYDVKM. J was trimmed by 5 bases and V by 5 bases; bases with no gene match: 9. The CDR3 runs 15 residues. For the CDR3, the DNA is TGTGCCAGCAGTCTCCCACGGACAGGGGAGACTGAAGCTTTCTTT. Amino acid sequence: CASSLPRTGETEAFF.

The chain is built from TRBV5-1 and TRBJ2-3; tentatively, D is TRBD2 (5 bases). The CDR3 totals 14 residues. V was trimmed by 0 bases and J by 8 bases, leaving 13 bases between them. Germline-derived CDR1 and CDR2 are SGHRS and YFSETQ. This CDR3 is CASSLETTSGTQYF. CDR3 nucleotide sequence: TGCGCCAGCAGCTTGGAGACTACATCTGGTACGCAGTATTTT.

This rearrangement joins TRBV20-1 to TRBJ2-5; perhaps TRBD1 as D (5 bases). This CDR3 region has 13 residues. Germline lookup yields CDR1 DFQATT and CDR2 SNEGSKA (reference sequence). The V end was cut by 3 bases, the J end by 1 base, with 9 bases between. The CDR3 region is CSASSGAQETQYF. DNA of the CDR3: TGCAGTGCTAGTAGTGGGGCCCAAGAGACCCAGTACTTC.

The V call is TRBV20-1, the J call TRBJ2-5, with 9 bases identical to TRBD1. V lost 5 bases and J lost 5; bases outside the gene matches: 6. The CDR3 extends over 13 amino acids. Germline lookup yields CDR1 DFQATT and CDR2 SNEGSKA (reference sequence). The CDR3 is CSAYGQGLETQYF. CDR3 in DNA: TGCAGTGCTTATGGACAGGGGTTGGAGACCCAGTACTTC.

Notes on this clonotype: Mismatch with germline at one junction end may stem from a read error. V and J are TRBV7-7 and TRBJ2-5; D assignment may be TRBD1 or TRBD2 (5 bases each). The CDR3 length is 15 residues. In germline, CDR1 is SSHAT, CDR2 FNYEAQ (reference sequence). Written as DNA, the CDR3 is TGTGCTAGCAGCTTAGCTGGGGGACCGGGGGAGACCCAGTACTTC. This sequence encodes CASSLAGGPGETQYF.

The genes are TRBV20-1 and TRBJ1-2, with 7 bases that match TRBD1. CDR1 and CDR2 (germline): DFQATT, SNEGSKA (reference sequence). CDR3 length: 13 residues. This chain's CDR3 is CILRDSHNYGYTF. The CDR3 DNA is TGCATTCTACGGGACAGCCATAACTATGGCTACACCTTC.